This T cell receptor beta chain was obtained from a study of blood T cell repertoires in COVID-19. For the study at large: Donors in the United States, Italy and Spain gave samples during acute or convalescent COVID-19. In each case, the material was cDNA or gDNA derived from T cells, B-cell-depleted T cells, or PBMCs.

In the study's own analysis: For nucleated cells, counts were estimated from reference gene primer amplification. Using immunoSEQ multiplex PCR, the repertoire was profiled, and TCRdb retains in-frame clones only, with some absent. That table gives V, J and clone size, and the DNA gave D and trimming. Seen here are some 100,000 clones, about 91% observed once, and the top ten hold about 1.7%. Trimming took 4 bases from V and 2 from J; bases not matched to a gene: 5. Germline CDR1 reads MNHNS; CDR2 reads SASEGT. The CDR3 consists of 16 residues. Sequenced: peripheral blood. The TCR was taken from a human donor with active COVID-19. The donor label of this sample is uncertain. The chain couples TRBV6-1 to TRBJ2-3; 11 bases match TRBD2. CDR3 coding DNA: TGTGCCAGCAGTGTGGCTAGCGGGGGGTACACAGATACGCAGTATTTT. Protein sequence: CASSVASGGYTDTQYF.